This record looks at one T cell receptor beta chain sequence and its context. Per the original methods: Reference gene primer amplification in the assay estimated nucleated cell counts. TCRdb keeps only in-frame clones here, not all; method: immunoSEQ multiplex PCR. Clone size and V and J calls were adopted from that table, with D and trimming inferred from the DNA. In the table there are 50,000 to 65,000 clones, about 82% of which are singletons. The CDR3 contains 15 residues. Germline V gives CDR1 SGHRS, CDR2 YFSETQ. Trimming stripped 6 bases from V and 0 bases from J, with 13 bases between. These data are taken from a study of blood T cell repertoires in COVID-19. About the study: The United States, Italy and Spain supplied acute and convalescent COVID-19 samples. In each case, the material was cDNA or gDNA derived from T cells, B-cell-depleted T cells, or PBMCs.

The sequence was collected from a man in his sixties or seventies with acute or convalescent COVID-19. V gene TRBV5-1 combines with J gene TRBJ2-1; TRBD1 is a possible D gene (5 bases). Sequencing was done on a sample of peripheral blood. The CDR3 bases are TGCGCCAGCACCCTGGACACAAGCTCCTACAATGAGCAGTTCTTC. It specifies CASTLDTSSYNEQFF.